This TCR beta chain came from a study of neurological immune-mediated disorders. Study-wide results and caveats: One related-CDR3 cluster, found by phylogenetic grouping, held repertoires of 18 of 34 multiple sclerosis patients and is a possible signature. Multiple sclerosis patients had less TCR clonal expansion than even healthy controls, unlike HTLV-1-associated myelopathy.

CDR1 and CDR2 (germline): KGHDR, SFDVKD. CDR3 length equals 17 residues. With 5 bases removed from V and 3 bases from J, the gap between germline ends came to 19 bases. MiXCR was run by TCRdb on the 5' RACE reads, yielding one entry per CDR3 protein. The sample records about 88,000 distinct CDR3 sequences, 3% to 4% being singletons. Ten or more counts support this clonotype. Its specificity is unknown. Sequencing was performed on PBMCs. This chain joins TRBV24-1 and TRBJ2-1, with D maybe TRBD2 (6 bases). This sequence was found in a woman aged 18-35 years with multiple sclerosis. Here the CDR3 reads CATSATTTSTSYNEQFF. CDR3 DNA: TGTGCCACCAGTGCCACCACCACTAGCACAAGCTACAATGAGCAGTTCTTC.